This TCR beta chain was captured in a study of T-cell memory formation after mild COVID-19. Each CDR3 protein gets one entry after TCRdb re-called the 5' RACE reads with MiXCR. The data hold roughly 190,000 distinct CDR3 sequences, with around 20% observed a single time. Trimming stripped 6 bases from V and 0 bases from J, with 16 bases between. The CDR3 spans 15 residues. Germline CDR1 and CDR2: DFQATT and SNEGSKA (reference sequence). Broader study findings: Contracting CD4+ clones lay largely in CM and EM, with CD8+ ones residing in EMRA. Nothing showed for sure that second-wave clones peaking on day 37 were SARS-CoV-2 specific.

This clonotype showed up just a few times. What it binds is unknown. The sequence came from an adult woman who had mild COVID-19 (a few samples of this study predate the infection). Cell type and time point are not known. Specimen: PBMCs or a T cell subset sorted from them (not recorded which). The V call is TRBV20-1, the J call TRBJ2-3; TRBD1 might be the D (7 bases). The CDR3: CSAPAGGGSTDTQYF. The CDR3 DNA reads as TGCAGTGCGCCAGCAGGGGGAGGTAGCACAGATACGCAGTATTTT.